The sequence of this T cell receptor beta chain was determined in a study of T cells after yellow fever vaccination. This CDR3 has 18 residues. The V gene's germline CDR1 is LGHDT and CDR2 YNNKEL (reference sequence). V gave up 11 bases and J gave up 3 bases, with 30 bases separating them. 5'RACE template switching added a universal primer site and UMIs to TCR cDNA. TCRdb processed the 5' RACE reads anew with MiXCR; each CDR3 protein has one entry. The top ten clones hold about 2.7% of a sample with roughly 120,000 distinct CDR3 sequences, around 7.4% of them seen once. As for this clonotype: Its antigen remains unknown.

Study-wide findings and caveats: Sorted repertoires could include abundant contaminating clonotypes from bulk cells.

The sequence came from a man aged 18 to 29 who received the YFV17D yellow fever vaccine. The chain carries TRBV3-1 and TRBJ2-3; TRBD2 is a possible D gene (6 bases). Material: CD4+ T cells sorted from PBMCs, obtained approximately 11 days after the first yellow fever vaccination. CDR3 bases: TGTGCCTCCTCCAAGCAGGTCCGTAGGACTATAGGAACAGATACGCAGTATTTT. The encoded protein is CASSKQVRRTIGTDTQYF.